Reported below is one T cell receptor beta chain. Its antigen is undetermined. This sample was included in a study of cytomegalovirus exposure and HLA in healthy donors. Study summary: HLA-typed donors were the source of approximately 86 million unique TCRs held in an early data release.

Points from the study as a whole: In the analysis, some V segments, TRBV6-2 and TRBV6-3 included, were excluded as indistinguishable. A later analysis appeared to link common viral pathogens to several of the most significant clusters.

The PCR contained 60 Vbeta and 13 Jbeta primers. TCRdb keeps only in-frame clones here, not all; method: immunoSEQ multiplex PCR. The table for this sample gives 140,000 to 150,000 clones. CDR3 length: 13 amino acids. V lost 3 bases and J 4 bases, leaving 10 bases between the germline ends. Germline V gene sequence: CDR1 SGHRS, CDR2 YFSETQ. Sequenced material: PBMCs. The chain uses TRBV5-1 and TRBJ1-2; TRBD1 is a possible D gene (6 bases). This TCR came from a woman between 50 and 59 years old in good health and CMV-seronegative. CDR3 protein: CASSSDSSYGYTF. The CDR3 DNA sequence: TGCGCCAGCAGCTCGGACAGCAGCTATGGCTACACCTTC.